A single sample is the source of the 23 T cell receptor beta chains below, sequenced in a study of T cells after yellow fever vaccination. MiXCR was run by TCRdb on the 5' RACE reads, yielding one entry per CDR3 protein. The sample shows 100,000 to 150,000 distinct CDR3 sequences, nearly 7.5% of them seen only once. Sequencing was performed on CD4+ T cells sorted from PBMCs, taken 10 days after the first yellow fever vaccination. The receptors shown here come from a man aged 18-30 years who received the YFV17D yellow fever vaccine.

This clonotype was counted ten times or more. V is TRBV12-3 or TRBV12-4 and J is TRBJ1-3; 8 nucleotides line up with TRBD1. The length of the CDR3 is 15 residues. Trimming cost V 5 bases and J 2 bases; bases outside gene matches: 5. The CDR3 loop reads CASSRTGGAGNTIYF. The CDR3, as DNA: TGTGCCAGCAGTCGCACAGGGGGAGCTGGAAACACCATATATTTT.

This clonotype has ten or more counts. The chain links TRBV5-1 to TRBJ2-7; TRBD2 might be the D (6 bases). V was clipped by 0 bases and J by 2 bases, with 9 bases between them. Germline values: CDR1 SGHRS, CDR2 YFSETQ. This CDR3 region has 14 residues. CDR3 protein: CASSLGGVAYEQYF. Here the CDR3 DNA reads TGCGCCAGCAGCTTGGGGGGGGTCGCCTACGAGCAGTACTTC.

In this sample, this clonotype turned up many times. The chain uses TRBV7-8 and TRBJ2-7; D unclear. The CDR3 loop spans 14 amino acids. CDR1 and CDR2 (germline): SGHVS, FQNEAQ. V was pared by 0 bases and J by 7 bases, with 13 bases between. The CDR3, as DNA: TGTGCCAGCAGCTTAGCGGGAACCTTGTCGGAGCAGTACTTC. Amino acid sequence: CASSLAGTLSEQYF.

This chain joins TRBV5-6 and TRBJ2-1; possible D gene TRBD2, 6 bases. The length of the CDR3 is 13 residues. Trimming cost V 3 bases and J 14 bases, with 18 bases left between them. Germline CDR1 and CDR2: SGHDT and YYEEEE. The CDR3 coding sequence is TGTGCCAGCAGCTCCCGGCTCGGGGGAAGAAAGTTCTTC. It translates to CASSSRLGGRKFF.

This clonotype was counted ten times or more. This rearrangement joins TRBV25-1 to TRBJ1-1, with D possibly TRBD1 on 5 matching bases. The CDR3 is 22 amino acids. The germline V gene encodes CDR1 MGHDK and CDR2 SYGVNS. V was cut by 6 bases and J by 3 bases, with 38 bases left in between. CDR3 amino acids: CASRQFTVSGRNSPRSDTEAFF. CDR3 bases: TGTGCCAGCAGGCAGTTTACTGTTTCAGGGAGGAACAGCCCCCGGTCGGACACTGAAGCTTTCTTT.

Ten or more counts support this clonotype. The chain joins TRBV7-2 to TRBJ2-7; 8 bases map to TRBD1. Germline-derived CDR1 and CDR2 are SGHTA and FQGNSA. With V trimmed by 5 bases and J by 10 bases, 4 bases remained unmatched. The CDR3 covers 11 residues. This chain's CDR3 is CASSTGQGQYF. CDR3 DNA sequence: TGTGCCAGCAGCACAGGACAGGGCCAGTACTTC.

This clonotype was counted ten times or more. V usage is TRBV12-3 or TRBV12-4 and J usage is TRBJ2-5; TRBD2 agrees at 12 bases. The V segment lost 2 bases and the J segment 4 bases; nucleotides outside the gene matches: 5. The CDR3 is 16 residues long. CDR3 in DNA: TGTGCCAGCAGTTTACTAGCGGGGGGGCTAGGAGAGACCCAGTACTTC. Translating it yields CASSLLAGGLGETQYF.

Comment on this clonotype: This clone may be a read error of a much larger clone one base away. The chain joins TRBV5-4 to TRBJ1-1; the match to TRBD1 covers 8 bases. Germline-derived CDR1 and CDR2 are SGHNT and YYREEE (reference sequence). The CDR3 totals 19 residues. The CDR3 here is CASSLDPRGAGGPNTEALF. DNA of the CDR3: TGTGCCAGCAGCTTGGATCCTCGTGGGGCAGGGGGCCCGAACACTGAAGCTTTGTTT.

This clonotype was seen ten or more times. This chain links TRBV27 with TRBJ1-2; 9 bases match TRBD1. Trimming cost V 5 bases and J 0 bases; bases outside gene matches: 1. This CDR3 contains 14 residues. Germline CDR1 reads MNHEY; CDR2 reads SMNVEV (reference sequence). CDR3 sequence: CASSRDRANYGYTF. The DNA for the CDR3 is TGTGCCAGCAGTCGGGACAGGGCTAACTATGGCTACACCTTC.

This clonotype has at least ten counts. J is TRBJ2-1 and V is TRBV7-2, with TRBD2 matching 7 bases. CDR3 length: 15 residues. J gave up 8 bases and V 5 bases, and 12 bases lay outside the gene matches. The germline gives CDR1 SGHTA, CDR2 FQGNSA. DNA of the CDR3: TGTGCCAGCAGCAAGTGGGGAGGGCAAAGCGATGAGCAGTTCTTC. It codes for CASSKWGGQSDEQFF.

This clonotype was found many times. V usage is TRBV7-2 and J usage is TRBJ2-1; 10 nucleotides match TRBD2. Germline V gene data show CDR1 as SGHTA and CDR2 as FQGNSA. The CDR3 extends over 15 amino acids. The junction had 10 bases not matched to a gene; V was cut back by 5 bases and J by 9 bases. The CDR3 DNA reads TGTGCCAGCAGCATTAGCGGGGGGATCCGTCCTGAGCAGTTCTTC. Translation: CASSISGGIRPEQFF.

At least ten counts were recorded for this clonotype. The rearrangement uses TRBV9 and TRBJ1-1, with a possible D match to TRBD1 (6 bases). Deletions cut 4 bases from V and 3 bases from J, with 16 bases between. This CDR3 region has 15 residues. Germline-derived CDR1 and CDR2 are SGDLS and YYNGEE. This CDR3 reads CASSPREGGYTEAFF. The CDR3 DNA reads as TGTGCCAGCAGCCCCCGGGAGGGGGGATACACTGAAGCTTTCTTT.

This clonotype showed up just a few times. This chain connects TRBV12-3 or TRBV12-4 to TRBJ2-2; 15 positions match TRBD2. This CDR3 has 15 residues. The V and J ends lost 10 bases and 8 bases, in that order; junction bases with no gene match: 8. The CDR3 DNA follows: TGTGCCATCGCTAACGGGACTAGCGGGGGGGGGGAGCTGTTTTTT. Translating it yields CAIANGTSGGGELFF.

This clonotype has ten or more counts. The V call is TRBV5-6, the J call TRBJ1-2; weak D call: TRBD1 (6 bases). Germline V gene lookup returns CDR1 SGHDT and CDR2 YYEEEE. The V gene lost 1 base and the J gene lost 5 bases, with 18 bases spanning the gap. The CDR3 sequence is 16 residues long. The CDR3 coding sequence is TGTGCCAGCAGCTTGAAACCCTCGACAGGATCTTATGGCTACACCTTC. This gives the protein CASSLKPSTGSYGYTF.

This clonotype occurred many times. V and J are TRBV7-2 and TRBJ2-1; 14 bases align to TRBD2. The V gene end was trimmed by 5 bases and the J gene end by 10 bases; junction bases not matched to a gene: 10. This CDR3 comprises 16 residues. Germline V lookup: CDR1 SGHTA, CDR2 FQGNSA. The DNA of the CDR3 is TGTGCCAGCAGCCCGATGACTAGCGGGGGGGCGGGGGAGCAGTTCTTC. As protein: CASSPMTSGGAGEQFF.

This clonotype was seen ten or more times. V and J are TRBV12-3 or TRBV12-4 and TRBJ2-7; D gene unclear. The CDR3 contains 13 residues. Trimming removed 3 bases at V and 2 bases at J, with 8 bases between. In DNA, the CDR3 is TGTGCCAGCAGTTTGACGACACCCTACGAGCAGTACTTC. Its translation: CASSLTTPYEQYF.

This clonotype was recorded many times. The chain employs TRBV5-4 and TRBJ1-4; D gene uncertain. CDR1 and CDR2 from the germline V gene are SGHNT and YYREEE (reference sequence). V was shortened by 4 bases and J by 5 bases, with 9 bases between the two germline ends. The CDR3 consists of 13 residues. The CDR3 is CASSPGPNEKLFF. The CDR3, as DNA: TGTGCCAGCAGCCCCGGGCCCAATGAAAAACTGTTTTTT.

This clonotype was detected ten times or more. The CDR3 protein is CASSLTGDSTDTQYF. For the CDR3, the DNA is TGCGCCAGCAGCTTGACCGGGGATAGCACAGATACGCAGTATTTT. V gene TRBV5-1 combines with J gene TRBJ2-3, with TRBD2 as a possible D gene (5 bases). CDR1 is SGHRS, CDR2 YFSETQ, per germline. The CDR3 loop spans 15 amino acids. V was shortened by 1 base and J by 0 bases, with 9 bases between the two germline ends. Filled out from reference TRBV5-1 and TRBJ2-3, the complete variable domain reads KAGVTQTPRYLIKTRGQQVTLSCSPISGHRSVSWYQQTPGQGLQFLFEYFSETQRNKGNFPGRFSGRQFSNSRSEMNVSTLELGDSALYLCASSLTGDSTDTQYFGPGTRLTVL.

This chain links TRBV11-2 with TRBJ2-3; TRBD2 aligns across 8 bases. The CDR3 runs to 19 residues. V shed 1 base, J shed 0 bases, and the junction held 12 bases outside the gene matches. Germline-derived CDR1 and CDR2 are SGHAT and FQNNGV. The chain's CDR3 is CASSLGAPPGLESTDTQYF. CDR3 sequence (DNA): TGTGCCAGCAGCTTAGGAGCGCCCCCGGGACTAGAGAGCACAGATACGCAGTATTTT.

The rearrangement uses TRBV4-3 and TRBJ1-3; no reliable D call. There are 13 residues in the CDR3. From germline, CDR1 is LGHNA and CDR2 YSLEER. V lost 0 bases to trimming and J lost 4 bases, with 4 bases between them. The CDR3 loop reads CASSQDRGNTIYF. In DNA form, the CDR3 reads TGCGCCAGCAGCCAAGATCGAGGAAACACCATATATTTT.

This clonotype appeared many times. This chain joins TRBV20-1 and TRBJ2-2; 8 nucleotides agree with TRBD1. The CDR3 contains 14 residues. V gave up 5 bases and J gave up 5 bases; unmatched junction bases: 7. In germline, CDR1 is DFQATT, CDR2 SNEGSKA (reference sequence). The CDR3 loop reads CSAPGTGGTGELFF. CDR3 DNA: TGCAGTGCTCCCGGGACAGGCGGGACCGGGGAGCTGTTTTTT.

The chain joins TRBV7-2 to TRBJ1-5; D not resolved. Germline assignment: CDR1 SGHTA and CDR2 FQGNSA. Trimming stripped 0 bases from V and 0 bases from J, with 6 bases between. This CDR3 is 15 amino acids long. The CDR3 is CASSLAGYSNQPQHF. Here the CDR3 DNA reads TGTGCCAGCAGCTTAGCAGGGTATAGCAATCAGCCCCAGCATTTT.

The rearrangement uses TRBV6-5 and TRBJ1-2, with 7 bases that match TRBD1. V was clipped by 2 bases and J by 3 bases; unmatched bases: 6. In germline, CDR1 is MNHEY, CDR2 SVGAGI. The CDR3 has 15 amino acids. The CDR3: CASSYDGQAYYGYTF. The CDR3 DNA reads TGTGCCAGCAGTTACGATGGACAGGCGTACTATGGCTACACCTTC.